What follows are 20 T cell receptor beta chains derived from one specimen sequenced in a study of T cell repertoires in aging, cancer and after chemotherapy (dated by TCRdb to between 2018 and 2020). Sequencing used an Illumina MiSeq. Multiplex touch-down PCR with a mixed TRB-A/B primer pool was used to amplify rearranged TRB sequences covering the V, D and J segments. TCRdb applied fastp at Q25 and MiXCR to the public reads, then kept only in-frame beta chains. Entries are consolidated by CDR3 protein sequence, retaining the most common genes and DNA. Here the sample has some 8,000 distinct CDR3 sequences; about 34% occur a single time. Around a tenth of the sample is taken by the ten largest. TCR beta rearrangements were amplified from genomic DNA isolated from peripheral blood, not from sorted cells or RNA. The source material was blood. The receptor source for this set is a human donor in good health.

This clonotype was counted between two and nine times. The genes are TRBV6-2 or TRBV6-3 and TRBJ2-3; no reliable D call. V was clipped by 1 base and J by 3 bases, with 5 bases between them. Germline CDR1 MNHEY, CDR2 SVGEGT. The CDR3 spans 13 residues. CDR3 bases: TGTGCCAGCAGTTACTTAGGGACAGATACGCAGTATTTT. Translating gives CASSYLGTDTQYF.

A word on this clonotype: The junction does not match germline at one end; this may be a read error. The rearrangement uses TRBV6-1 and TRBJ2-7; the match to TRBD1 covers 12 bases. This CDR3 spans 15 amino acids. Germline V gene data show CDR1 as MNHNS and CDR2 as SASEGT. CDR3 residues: CASSEDGTGGYEKYF. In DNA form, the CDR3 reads TGTGCCAGCAGTGAAGATGGGACAGGGGGCTACGAGAAGTACTTC.

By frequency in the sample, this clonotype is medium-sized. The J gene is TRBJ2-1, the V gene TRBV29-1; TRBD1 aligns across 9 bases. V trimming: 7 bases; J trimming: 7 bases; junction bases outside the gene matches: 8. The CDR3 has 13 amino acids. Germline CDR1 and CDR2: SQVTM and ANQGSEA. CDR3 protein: CSGGTTGGNEQFF. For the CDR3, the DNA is TGCAGCGGTGGGACGACAGGGGGAAATGAGCAGTTCTTC.

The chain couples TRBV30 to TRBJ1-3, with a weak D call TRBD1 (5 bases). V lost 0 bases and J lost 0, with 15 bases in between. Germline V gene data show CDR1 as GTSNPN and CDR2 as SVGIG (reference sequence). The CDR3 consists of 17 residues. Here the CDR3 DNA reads TGTGCCTGGAGTGTTCCACGACAGTCCATCTCTGGAAACACCATATATTTT. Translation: CAWSVPRQSISGNTIYF.

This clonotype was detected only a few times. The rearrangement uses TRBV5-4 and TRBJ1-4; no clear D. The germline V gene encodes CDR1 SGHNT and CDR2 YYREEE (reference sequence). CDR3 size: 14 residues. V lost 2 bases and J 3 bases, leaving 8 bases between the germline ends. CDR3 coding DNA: TGTGCCAGCAGCTTAAGGGCGGCTAATGAAAAACTGTTTTTT. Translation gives CASSLRAANEKLFF.

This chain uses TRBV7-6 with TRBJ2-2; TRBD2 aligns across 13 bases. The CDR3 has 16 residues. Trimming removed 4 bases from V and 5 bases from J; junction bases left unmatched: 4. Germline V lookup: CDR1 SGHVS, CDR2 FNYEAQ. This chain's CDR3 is CASSSGTSGATGELFF. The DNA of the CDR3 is TGTGCCAGCAGCTCCGGGACTAGCGGGGCAACCGGGGAGCTGTTTTTT.

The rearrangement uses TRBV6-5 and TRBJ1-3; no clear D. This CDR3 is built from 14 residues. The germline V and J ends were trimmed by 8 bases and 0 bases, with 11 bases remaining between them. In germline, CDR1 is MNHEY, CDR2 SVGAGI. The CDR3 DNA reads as TGTGCCAGCGGCCGAGTCGACTCTGGAAACACCATATATTTT. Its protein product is CASGRVDSGNTIYF.

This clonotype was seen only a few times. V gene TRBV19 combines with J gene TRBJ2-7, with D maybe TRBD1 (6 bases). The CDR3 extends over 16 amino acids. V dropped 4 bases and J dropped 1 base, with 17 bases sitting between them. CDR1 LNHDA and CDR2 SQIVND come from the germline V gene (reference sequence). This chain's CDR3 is CASSTPPDSFSYEQYF. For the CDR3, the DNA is TGTGCCAGTAGTACCCCACCGGACAGTTTTTCCTACGAGCAGTACTTC.

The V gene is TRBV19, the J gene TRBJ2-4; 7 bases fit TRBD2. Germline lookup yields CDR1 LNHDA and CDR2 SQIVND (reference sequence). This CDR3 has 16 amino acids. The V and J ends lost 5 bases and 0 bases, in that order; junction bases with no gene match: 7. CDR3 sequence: CASSSTTSLAKNIQYF. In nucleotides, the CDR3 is TGTGCCAGTAGTTCGACGACTAGCTTAGCCAAAAACATTCAGTACTTC.

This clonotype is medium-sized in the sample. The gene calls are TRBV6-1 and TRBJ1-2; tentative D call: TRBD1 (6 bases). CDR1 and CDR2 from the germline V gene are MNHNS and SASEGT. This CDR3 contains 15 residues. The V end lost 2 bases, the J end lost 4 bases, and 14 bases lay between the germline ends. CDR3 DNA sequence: TGTGCCAGCAGTGAAATGGGGGGGCGAAGCTATGGCTACACCTTC. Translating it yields CASSEMGGRSYGYTF.

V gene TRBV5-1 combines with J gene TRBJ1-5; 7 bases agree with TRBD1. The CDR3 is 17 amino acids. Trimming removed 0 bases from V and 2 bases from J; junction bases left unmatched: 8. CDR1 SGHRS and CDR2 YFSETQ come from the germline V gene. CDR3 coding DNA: TGCGCCAGCAGCTTGGGGGACAGCCAGTGGGGCAATCAGCCCCAGCATTTT. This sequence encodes CASSLGDSQWGNQPQHF. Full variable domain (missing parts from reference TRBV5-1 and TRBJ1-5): KAGVTQTPRYLIKTRGQQVTLSCSPISGHRSVSWYQQTPGQGLQFLFEYFSETQRNKGNFPGRFSGRQFSNSRSEMNVSTLELGDSALYLCASSLGDSQWGNQPQHFGDGTRLSIL.

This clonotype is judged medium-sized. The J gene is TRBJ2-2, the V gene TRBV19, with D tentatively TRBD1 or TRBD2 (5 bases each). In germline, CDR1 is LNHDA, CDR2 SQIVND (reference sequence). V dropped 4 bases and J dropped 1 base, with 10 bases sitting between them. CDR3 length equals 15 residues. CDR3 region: CASSTGARNTGELFF. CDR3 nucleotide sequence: TGTGCCAGTAGTACCGGGGCTCGGAACACCGGGGAGCTGTTTTTT.

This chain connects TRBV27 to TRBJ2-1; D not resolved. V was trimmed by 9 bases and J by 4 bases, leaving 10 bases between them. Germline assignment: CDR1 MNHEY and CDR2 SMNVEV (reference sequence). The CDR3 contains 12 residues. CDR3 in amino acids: CASFGQYNEQFF. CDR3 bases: TGTGCCAGTTTTGGCCAGTACAATGAGCAGTTCTTC.

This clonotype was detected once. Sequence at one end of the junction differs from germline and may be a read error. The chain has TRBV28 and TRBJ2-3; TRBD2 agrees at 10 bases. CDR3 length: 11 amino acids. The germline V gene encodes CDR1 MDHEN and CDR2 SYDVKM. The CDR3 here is CASSSHSGGPF. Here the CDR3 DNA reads TGTGCCAGCAGTTCACATAGCGGGGGGCCTTTT.

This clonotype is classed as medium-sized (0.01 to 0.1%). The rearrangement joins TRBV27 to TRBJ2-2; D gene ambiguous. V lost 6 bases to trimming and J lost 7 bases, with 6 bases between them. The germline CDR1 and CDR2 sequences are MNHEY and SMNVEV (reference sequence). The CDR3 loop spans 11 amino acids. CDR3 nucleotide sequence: TGTGCCAGCAGGAACGGCGGGGAGCTGTTTTTT. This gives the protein CASRNGGELFF.

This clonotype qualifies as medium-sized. Here the CDR3 reads CSVVRKMTNEKLFF. The CDR3 bases are TGCAGCGTTGTACGGAAGATGACTAATGAAAAACTGTTTTTT. The V call is TRBV29-1, the J call TRBJ1-4; D is unresolved. The CDR3 runs 14 residues. The germline V and J ends were trimmed by 4 bases and 2 bases, with 11 bases remaining between them. Looked up from germline, CDR1 is SQVTM and CDR2 is ANQGSEA. Full variable domain (outside the CDR3, taken from reference TRBV29-1 and TRBJ1-4): SAVISQKPSRDICQRGTSLTIQCQVDSQVTMMFWYRQQPGQSLTLIATANQGSEATYESGFVIDKFPISRPNLTFSTLTVSNMSPEDSSIYLCSVVRKMTNEKLFFGSGTQLSVL.

The CDR3 DNA follows: TGTGCCAGCAGTTACGGGGGACAGGGAGAGACCCAGTACTTC. As protein: CASSYGGQGETQYF. The chain links TRBV6-5 to TRBJ2-5; 9 nucleotides line up with TRBD1. Germline V lookup: CDR1 MNHEY, CDR2 SVGAGI. The CDR3 has 14 amino acids. The V segment lost 2 bases and the J segment 4 bases; nucleotides outside the gene matches: 2.

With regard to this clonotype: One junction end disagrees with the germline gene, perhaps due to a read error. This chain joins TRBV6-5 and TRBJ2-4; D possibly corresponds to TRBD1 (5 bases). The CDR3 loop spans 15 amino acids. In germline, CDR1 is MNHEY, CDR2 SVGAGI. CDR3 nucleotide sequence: TGTGCCAGCAGTTCCGCGACAGCCTCCAAAAACATTCGGTACTTC. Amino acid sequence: CASSSATASKNIRYF.

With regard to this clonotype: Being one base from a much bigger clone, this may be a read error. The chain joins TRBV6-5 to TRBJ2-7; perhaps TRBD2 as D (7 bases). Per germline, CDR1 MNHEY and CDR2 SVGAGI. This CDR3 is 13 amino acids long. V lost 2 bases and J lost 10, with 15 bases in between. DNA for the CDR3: TGTGCCAGCAGTTACGGGAGGGGGAGCGATCAGTACTTC. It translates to CASSYGRGSDQYF.

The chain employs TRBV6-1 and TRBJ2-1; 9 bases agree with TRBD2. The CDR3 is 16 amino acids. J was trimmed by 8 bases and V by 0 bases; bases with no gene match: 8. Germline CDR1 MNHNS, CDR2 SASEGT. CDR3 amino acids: CASSEAQLAGRDEQFF. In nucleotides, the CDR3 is TGTGCCAGCAGTGAAGCCCAGCTAGCGGGGAGGGATGAGCAGTTCTTC.